One and the same sample provided the 2 T cell receptor beta chains below, sequenced in a study of T cells in localized non-small cell lung cancer. Using immunoSEQ multiplex PCR, the repertoire was profiled, and TCRdb retains in-frame clones only, with some absent. Of about 24,000 clones listed, about nine tenths are singletons. Sequencing was performed on peripheral blood, taken before any cancer treatment. The receptors derive from a man between 35 and 75 years old with stage I squamous cell lung carcinoma.

The rearrangement links TRBV18 to TRBJ2-2, with D hard to call. Per germline, CDR1 KGHSH and CDR2 LQKENI. The CDR3 contains 11 residues. Trimming removed 3 bases at V and 6 bases at J, with 2 bases between. The DNA for the CDR3 is TGTGCCAGCTCACCGGCCGGGGAGCTGTTTTTT. This codes for CASSPAGELFF. Complete variable domain (other parts from reference TRBV18 and TRBJ2-2): NAGVMQNPRHLVRRRGQEARLRCSPMKGHSHVYWYRQLPEEGLKFMVYLQKENIIDESGMPKERFSAEFPKEGPSILRIQQVVRGDSAAYFCASSPAGELFFGEGSRLTVL.

This CDR3 is CASSLDRERQGHNQPQHF. DNA of the CDR3: TGTGCCAGCAGCTTAGATCGGGAGAGGCAGGGACACAATCAGCCCCAGCATTTT. This chain connects TRBV11-3 to TRBJ1-5, with D tentatively TRBD1 (6 bases). In germline, CDR1 is SGHNT, CDR2 YENEEA. V dropped 0 bases and J dropped 3 bases, with 18 bases sitting between them. The CDR3 length is 18 residues.